The 29 T cell receptor beta chains below come from one sample, sequenced in a study of T-cell memory formation after mild COVID-19. Each CDR3 protein is one row after TCRdb ran MiXCR on the 5' RACE reads. The sample consists of hundreds of thousands of distinct CDR3 sequences, roughly a fifth of them appearing once. Material: PBMCs or a T cell subset sorted from them (not recorded which). The source is an adult woman who had mild COVID-19 (a few samples of this study predate the infection). Cell type and time point are not known.

This clonotype was seen repeatedly, ten times or more. V is TRBV29-1 and J is TRBJ2-7; D is possibly TRBD1 (6 bases). V dropped 7 bases and J dropped 2 bases, with 18 bases sitting between them. The CDR3 runs 14 residues. Germline values: CDR1 SQVTM, CDR2 ANQGSEA. The CDR3 sequence is CSALGTSEAYEQYF. The CDR3 nucleotides are TGCAGCGCCCTCGGGACATCAGAAGCCTACGAGCAGTACTTC.

The V call is TRBV7-9, the J call TRBJ2-1, with D perhaps TRBD2 (6 bases). Trimming shortened V by 0 bases and J by 10 bases, and 10 bases separated the two germline ends. The CDR3 extends over 13 amino acids. The germline V gene has CDR1 SEHNR and CDR2 FQNEAQ (reference sequence). The CDR3 region has the DNA TGTGCCAGCAGCTTAGCTGCAAGCGGGGAGCAGTTCTTC. Translating gives CASSLAASGEQFF.

This clonotype showed up just a few times. The V call is TRBV15, the J call TRBJ2-3, with D unresolved. Germline CDR1 reads LNHNV; CDR2 reads YYDKDF (reference sequence). The CDR3 loop spans 11 amino acids. V lost 8 bases and J 6 bases, leaving 9 bases between the germline ends. The CDR3: CATGFADTQYF. In DNA, the CDR3 is TGTGCCACCGGATTTGCGGATACGCAGTATTTT.

This clonotype was counted many times. This chain joins TRBV7-9 and TRBJ2-4; D might be TRBD2 (6 bases). CDR1 and CDR2 from the germline V gene are SEHNR and FQNEAQ (reference sequence). Deletions cut 7 bases from V and 2 bases from J, with 9 bases between. The CDR3 contains 13 residues. Here the CDR3 reads CASTRDSKNIQYF. DNA for the CDR3: TGTGCCAGCACGCGGGATTCCAAAAACATTCAGTACTTC.

The chain is built from TRBV4-3 and TRBJ2-7; tentative D call: TRBD2 (6 bases). The V and J ends lost 1 base and 5 bases respectively, with 9 bases between them. Per the germline V gene, CDR1 is LGHNA and CDR2 is YSLEER. The CDR3 contains 13 residues. The CDR3 reads CASSQGTGDEQYF. For the CDR3, the DNA is TGCGCCAGCAGCCAAGGCACGGGGGACGAGCAGTACTTC.

This clonotype was seen only a few times. The chain is built from TRBV7-3 and TRBJ2-7; D is perhaps TRBD1 or TRBD2 (5 bases each). In germline, CDR1 is SGHTA, CDR2 FQGTGA. The CDR3 contains 12 residues. The V end was cut by 5 bases, the J end by 7 bases, with 12 bases between. Here the CDR3 DNA reads TGTGCCAGCAGCCCAGACGGGACGGAGCAGTACTTC. It is translated as CASSPDGTEQYF.

V and J are TRBV7-9 and TRBJ2-7; D may be TRBD1 or TRBD2 (6 bases each). Trimming took off 7 bases at V and 7 bases at J, with 20 bases between the two ends. The CDR3 has 14 amino acids. Looked up from germline, CDR1 is SEHNR and CDR2 is FQNEAQ (reference sequence). CDR3 loop: CASTSPQQGGEQYF. CDR3 nucleotide sequence: TGTGCCAGCACCTCCCCCCAACAGGGAGGTGAGCAGTACTTC.

This clonotype was observed a few times. The chain has TRBV6-2 or TRBV6-3 and TRBJ1-1; D not certain. The V end was cut by 10 bases, the J end by 4 bases, with 19 bases between. The CDR3 extends over 14 amino acids. The germline CDR1 and CDR2 sequences are MNHEY and SVGEGT. CDR3 DNA: TGTGCCACGGTCGGACGGAGTGCTCCCACTGAAGCTTTCTTT. Translating it yields CATVGRSAPTEAFF.

This clonotype turned up a few times. The J gene is TRBJ2-2, the V gene TRBV12-5; the match to TRBD2 covers 8 bases. Per the germline V gene, CDR1 is LGHNT and CDR2 is FRNRAP. After removal of 0 bases from V and 4 bases from J, the junction contained 7 bases not matched to a gene. CDR3 length: 17 amino acids. CDR3 in DNA: TGTGCTAGTGGTTTGGTACCGGACCTAGCGGGCACCGGGGAGCTGTTTTTT. Amino acids: CASGLVPDLAGTGELFF.

This rearrangement joins TRBV29-1 to TRBJ2-7; D uncertain. Germline CDR1 SQVTM, CDR2 ANQGSEA. The CDR3 is made up of 12 amino acids. With 4 bases removed from V and 3 bases from J, the gap between germline ends came to 10 bases. The CDR3 loop is CSVVGQYYEQYF. In DNA, the CDR3 is TGCAGCGTTGTAGGTCAGTACTACGAGCAGTACTTC.

The chain has TRBV10-2 and TRBJ1-1, with a tentative D call TRBD1 (6 bases). With 10 bases removed from V and 0 bases from J, the gap between germline ends came to 12 bases. The CDR3 length is 13 residues. Germline loops: CDR1 WSHSY, CDR2 SAAADI. CDR3 residues: CATGQTLNTEAFF. The CDR3 DNA reads TGCGCCACCGGACAGACTTTGAACACTGAAGCTTTCTTT.

A few counts support this clonotype. V gene TRBV10-3 combines with J gene TRBJ2-3; the match to TRBD2 covers 7 bases. J gave up 1 base and V 2 bases, and 6 bases lay outside the gene matches. There are 16 residues in the CDR3. From germline, CDR1 is ENHRY and CDR2 SYGVKD. The DNA of the CDR3 is TGTGCCATCAGTGAGGCGGCCACTAGCGGCACAGATACGCAGTATTTT. Translated: CAISEAATSGTDTQYF.

In its sample, this clonotype was seen a few times. The V and J genes are TRBV6-2 or TRBV6-3 and TRBJ2-2; D possibly corresponds to TRBD2 (5 bases). CDR1 and CDR2 from the germline V gene are MNHEY and SVGEGT. CDR3 length: 16 amino acids. Trimming cost V 6 bases and J 9 bases, with 23 bases left between them. The CDR3 bases are TGTGCCAGCAGCGTGAGCTTGAGGGAGTCCCACCGGGAGCTGTTTTTT. It yields the protein CASSVSLRESHRELFF.

This clonotype has only a few counts. The V gene is TRBV30, the J gene TRBJ1-3, with D uncertain. V lost 0 bases to trimming and J lost 4 bases, with 4 bases between them. Germline V gives CDR1 GTSNPN, CDR2 SVGIG (reference sequence). The CDR3 consists of 12 residues. CDR3 nucleotide sequence: TGTGCCTGGAGTGTACGGGGAAACACCATATATTTT. Protein product: CAWSVRGNTIYF.

The chain is built from TRBV7-9 and TRBJ1-2; no definite D call. Germline values: CDR1 SEHNR, CDR2 FQNEAQ (reference sequence). This CDR3 has 13 residues. V dropped 3 bases and J dropped 7 bases, with 12 bases sitting between them. CDR3 region: CASSLEAPGGYTF. The CDR3 DNA is TGTGCCAGCAGCTTGGAAGCCCCAGGTGGCTACACCTTC.

The chain combines TRBV20-1 with TRBJ2-7; D might be TRBD2 (5 bases). Trimming took off 6 bases at V and 1 base at J, with 34 bases between the two ends. The CDR3 is 20 amino acids. Germline V gene lookup returns CDR1 DFQATT and CDR2 SNEGSKA (reference sequence). The CDR3 here is CSAFSYRSNLGFRGSYEQYF. The CDR3 nucleotides read TGCAGTGCCTTCTCTTATCGCTCAAATTTGGGTTTTCGGGGTTCCTACGAGCAGTACTTC.

The chain has TRBV9 and TRBJ1-4, with TRBD1 as a possible D gene (5 bases). Germline V gene lookup returns CDR1 SGDLS and CDR2 YYNGEE. The CDR3 loop spans 15 amino acids. V was pared by 2 bases and J by 4 bases, with 12 bases between. The CDR3 DNA reads TGTGCCAGCAGCGTCGGGCGGGGGGGTAATGAAAAACTGTTTTTT. Protein: CASSVGRGGNEKLFF. The full variable domain, in which reference TRBV9 and TRBJ1-4 provide the parts outside the CDR3, is DSGVTQTPKHLITATGQRVTLRCSPRSGDLSVYWYQQSLDQGLQFLIQYYNGEERAKGNILERFSAQQFPDLHSELNLSSLELGDSALYFCASSVGRGGNEKLFFGSGTQLSVL.

This clonotype was counted between two and nine times. The chain couples TRBV29-1 to TRBJ1-1; D not resolved. The CDR3 sequence is 13 residues long. V lost 3 bases to trimming and J lost 3 bases, with 11 bases between them. CDR1 is SQVTM and CDR2 is ANQGSEA in the germline V gene. Here the CDR3 DNA reads TGCAGCGTTGAGTTCCTGGCGGACACTGAAGCTTTCTTT. Its protein is CSVEFLADTEAFF.

The sample holds many counts of this clonotype. V usage is TRBV18 and J usage is TRBJ1-1; the match to TRBD1 covers 7 bases. The length of the CDR3 is 13 residues. The ends lost 8 bases at V and 1 base at J; junction bases unmatched: 4. From germline, CDR1 is KGHSH and CDR2 LQKENI. The CDR3 here is CASQQGRNTEAFF. CDR3 DNA sequence: TGTGCCAGCCAACAGGGGAGGAACACTGAAGCTTTCTTT.

The chain carries TRBV27 and TRBJ2-7; D remains unclear. With 0 bases removed from V and 10 bases from J, the gap between germline ends came to 13 bases. The CDR3 is made up of 13 amino acids. The germline V gene has CDR1 MNHEY and CDR2 SMNVEV (reference sequence). The CDR3 region is CASSLSFRGPQYF. The CDR3 bases are TGTGCCAGCAGTTTATCCTTCCGTGGGCCCCAGTACTTC.

This clonotype was seen only a few times. The gene calls are TRBV5-1 and TRBJ2-1, with 11 positions matching TRBD2. CDR3 size: 20 residues. V was clipped by 3 bases and J by 0 bases; unmatched bases: 14. From germline, CDR1 is SGHRS and CDR2 YFSETQ. CDR3 amino acids: CASSYGLRTSGSSSYNEQFF. CDR3 nucleotide sequence: TGCGCCAGCAGCTATGGCCTAAGGACTAGCGGGTCCAGCTCCTACAATGAGCAGTTCTTC.

The genes are TRBV27 and TRBJ1-2, with D possibly matching TRBD1 (5 bases). Between the trimmed V and J ends, which lost 4 bases and 7 bases, there was a span of 19 bases. The CDR3 has 15 residues. Germline lookup yields CDR1 MNHEY and CDR2 SMNVEV (reference sequence). As DNA, the CDR3 is TGTGCCAGCAGTTCGAGGGACCGAGGATTGGGTGGCTACACCTTC. The encoded protein is CASSSRDRGLGGYTF.

Many counts were recorded for this clonotype. The V call is TRBV7-2, the J call TRBJ2-5; D gene ambiguous. Per germline, CDR1 SGHTA and CDR2 FQGNSA. There are 11 residues in the CDR3. Trimming cost V 5 bases and J 7 bases, with 8 bases left between them. The CDR3 here is CASSPGWTQYF. The CDR3 nucleotides are TGTGCCAGCAGCCCCGGGTGGACCCAGTACTTC.

The gene calls are TRBV10-3 and TRBJ2-7; D may be TRBD2 (6 bases). Germline CDR1 and CDR2: ENHRY and SYGVKD. The CDR3 sequence is 13 residues long. The V end lost 11 bases, the J end lost 6 bases, and 20 bases lay between the germline ends. The CDR3: CASDPGTGGEQYF. The CDR3 coding sequence is TGTGCCTCGGACCCAGGCACCGGGGGCGAGCAGTACTTC.

The rearrangement joins TRBV18 to TRBJ1-2; D uncertain. V lost 3 bases, J lost 4 bases, and 9 bases lay in between. The germline V gene has CDR1 KGHSH and CDR2 LQKENI. This CDR3 spans 13 amino acids. The DNA of the CDR3 is TGTGCCAGCTCACCGGCTTCTTCCTATGGCTACACCTTC. Its translation: CASSPASSYGYTF.

This clonotype was picked up a small number of times. The genes are TRBV16 and TRBJ2-1; D ambiguous. Germline V gene lookup returns CDR1 KGHSY and CDR2 FQNENV. The V end was cut by 2 bases, the J end by 13 bases, with 9 bases between. This CDR3 has 11 amino acids. The CDR3 loop reads CASSQTGPQFF. The CDR3 nucleotides read TGTGCCAGCAGCCAAACCGGGCCCCAGTTCTTC.

The genes are TRBV29-1 and TRBJ2-3, with 10 bases that match TRBD1. Germline V gene lookup returns CDR1 SQVTM and CDR2 ANQGSEA. V shed 2 bases, J shed 1 base, and the junction held 6 bases outside the gene matches. CDR3 length equals 16 residues. The CDR3 is CSVERGGTGGTDTQYF. CDR3 in DNA: TGCAGCGTTGAACGGGGTGGGACAGGGGGCACAGATACGCAGTATTTT.

About this clonotype itself: Its ends do not fully match the called genes, so a read error is possible. The gene calls are TRBV5-1 and TRBJ2-2; D ambiguous. The V gene's germline CDR1 is SGHRS and CDR2 YFSETQ. The CDR3 consists of 14 residues. The CDR3 loop is CASSLTPNTGELFF. In DNA, the CDR3 is TGTGCCAGCAGCTTAACACCGAACACCGGGGAGCTGTTTTTT.

This chain uses TRBV7-9 with TRBJ1-2; 8 bases line up with TRBD1. The V gene's germline CDR1 is SEHNR and CDR2 FQNEAQ (reference sequence). CDR3 length: 14 residues. With 5 bases clipped from V and 0 bases from J, the junction kept 2 bases outside the gene matches. The CDR3 here is CASSQTGANYGYTF. CDR3 DNA sequence: TGTGCCAGCAGCCAGACAGGGGCTAACTATGGCTACACCTTC.